This T cell receptor (beta chain) stems from a study of control samples from healthy donors and cancer patients (dated by TCRdb to 2020 to 2021). CDR1 and CDR2 were assigned from the germline V gene as SGHTA and FQGNSA. The CDR3, from cysteine to phenylalanine, totals 15 residues. The retained sequence is limited to the CDR3, 45 bases, with the frame set at the first base. Trimming costs V 5 bases and J 4 bases, and their ends lie 17 bases apart. As to this clone: No antigen is known for it. The input lacks base qualities; no much larger clone sits a single base away.

The library was produced with the immunoSEQ multiplex PCR assay. TCRdb stores this immuneACCESS table with in-frame sequences only. Part of the clones is absent; in the studies checked, under half of the shortfall reflects unresolved V genes, and no reason is known for the rest. The sample profile shows about 120,000 clones; approximately 90% of them were found once. Of the sample, 2% to 3% is held by the ten largest clones. Sequencing input: blood. The TCR comes from a woman in her 70s in good health. Recombination connected TRBV7-2 to TRBJ1-2; there is no confident call for the D gene. The CDR3 region has the sequence CASSPEAQTAYGYTF. The nucleotide sequence is given as TGTGCCAGCAGCCCAGAAGCTCAGACCGCCTATGGCTACACCTTC.